This passage covers 29 T cell receptor beta chains from one sample sequenced in a study of blood T cell repertoires in COVID-19. TCRdb's table, derived via immunoSEQ multiplex PCR, lists solely in-frame clones and lacks some. Among 260,000 or so clones, around 85% were seen once, and the ten largest hold roughly 2.7%. What was sequenced was PBMCs or T cells enriched from blood (not recorded which). The receptors shown here come from a woman in her 50s who had recovered from COVID-19.

V gene TRBV6-6 combines with J gene TRBJ1-5, with D tentatively TRBD1 (6 bases). With 7 bases removed from V and 7 bases from J, the gap between germline ends came to 14 bases. Per the germline V gene, CDR1 is MNHNY and CDR2 is SVGAGI (reference sequence). The CDR3 contains 13 residues. CDR3 sequence reads: CASTQGGVQPQHF. CDR3 DNA sequence: TGTGCCAGCACCCAAGGGGGGGTCCAGCCCCAGCATTTT.

The rearrangement links TRBV29-1 to TRBJ2-1; no clear D. V was trimmed by 0 bases and J by 0 bases, leaving 9 bases between them. The CDR3 is 15 residues long. The germline V gene has CDR1 SQVTM and CDR2 ANQGSEA. DNA of the CDR3: TGCAGCGTTGAAGATCAACCGGGCTCCTACAATGAGCAGTTCTTC. Amino acid sequence: CSVEDQPGSYNEQFF.

This clone showed up just once. J is TRBJ2-7 and V is TRBV9; TRBD2 matches at 7 bases. The germline CDR1 and CDR2 sequences are SGDLS and YYNGEE. Germline trimming cut 2 bases from V and 2 bases from J; bases unmatched to any gene: 7. The CDR3 extends over 15 amino acids. Here the CDR3 reads CASSVKAGTTYEQYF. CDR3 nucleotides: TGTGCCAGCAGCGTTAAAGCGGGGACTACCTACGAGCAGTACTTC.

J is TRBJ2-3 and V is TRBV9; TRBD1 might be the D (5 bases). The germline V gene has CDR1 SGDLS and CDR2 YYNGEE. The CDR3 sequence is 14 residues long. With 1 base removed from V and 4 bases from J, the gap between germline ends came to 10 bases. The CDR3 is CASSVTLGPDTQYF. The DNA for the CDR3 is TGTGCCAGCAGCGTAACACTGGGGCCAGATACGCAGTATTTT. Full variable domain (missing parts from reference TRBV9 and TRBJ2-3): DSGVTQTPKHLITATGQRVTLRCSPRSGDLSVYWYQQSLDQGLQFLIQYYNGEERAKGNILERFSAQQFPDLHSELNLSSLELGDSALYFCASSVTLGPDTQYFGPGTRLTVL.

This chain joins TRBV18 and TRBJ1-6; D is possibly TRBD1 (5 bases). The V and J ends lost 1 base and 5 bases respectively, with 9 bases between them. Germline V lookup: CDR1 KGHSH, CDR2 LQKENI. The CDR3 length is 15 residues. DNA of the CDR3: TGTGCCAGCTCACCACGGGGCGCAGATAATTCACCCCTCCACTTT. Its translation is CASSPRGADNSPLHF.

This clone was seen more than once but under ten times. This chain uses TRBV29-1 with TRBJ1-1; D gene uncertain. Trimming shortened V by 4 bases and J by 1 base, and 13 bases separated the two germline ends. The CDR3 length is 14 residues. CDR1 and CDR2 (germline): SQVTM, ANQGSEA. Here the CDR3 reads CSVVLARANTEAFF. Here the CDR3 DNA reads TGCAGCGTTGTTCTTGCCCGAGCGAACACTGAAGCTTTCTTT.

This clone was observed a handful of times. The chain employs TRBV10-2 and TRBJ1-1; the match to TRBD1 covers 8 bases. The CDR3 has 14 residues. V lost 6 bases to trimming and J lost 5 bases; unmatched junction nucleotides: 8. From germline, CDR1 is WSHSY and CDR2 SAAADI. CDR3 DNA: TGCGCCAGCAGAGACCAGGGGGCTGAAACTGAAGCTTTCTTT. Amino acid sequence: CASRDQGAETEAFF.

This clone was seen more than once but under ten times. The genes are TRBV14 and TRBJ1-2, with TRBD1 matching 7 bases. Germline-derived CDR1 and CDR2 are SGHDN and FVKESK. V shed 5 bases, J shed 8 bases, and the junction held 17 bases outside the gene matches. The CDR3 contains 16 residues. In nucleotides, the CDR3 is TGTGCCAGCAGCTTCGTTGGGGACAGATTAGGCTCCGGCTACACCTTC. It translates to CASSFVGDRLGSGYTF.

The chain joins TRBV28 to TRBJ2-7; D is perhaps TRBD1 (5 bases). Germline V gene sequence: CDR1 MDHEN, CDR2 SYDVKM. The CDR3 has 12 amino acids. The CDR3 coding sequence is TGTGCGACGCATCAGGGCTCCTACGAGCAGTACTTC. Translating it yields CATHQGSYEQYF.

J is TRBJ2-1 and V is TRBV2, with TRBD2 matching 13 bases. The germline V gene encodes CDR1 SNHLY and CDR2 FYNNEI. V was pared by 7 bases and J by 8 bases, with 2 bases of the junction left unmatched. CDR3 size: 13 residues. The CDR3 DNA sequence: TGTGCCAGCAAAACTAGCGGGAGGGATGAGCAGTTCTTC. Translation: CASKTSGRDEQFF. Variable domain in full (rest from reference TRBV2 and TRBJ2-1): EPEVTQTPSHQVTQMGQEVILRCVPISNHLYFYWYRQILGQKVEFLVSFYNNEISEKSEIFDDQFSVERPDGSNFTLKIRSTKLEDSAMYFCASKTSGRDEQFFGPGTRLTVL.

The chain is built from TRBV6-2 or TRBV6-3 and TRBJ2-5; tentative D call: TRBD2 (7 bases). This CDR3 contains 14 residues. Between the trimmed V and J ends, which lost 6 bases and 5 bases, there was a span of 16 bases. Germline V CDR1 and CDR2: MNHEY, SVGEGT. The CDR3 DNA reads as TGTGCCAGCAGCTCCCGGGGGGCTCTGGAGACCCAGTACTTC. It translates to CASSSRGALETQYF.

CDR3 DNA sequence: TGTGCCAGCAGCTTAGGATCCACGAGCTCCTACAATGAGCAGTTCTTC. Translation gives CASSLGSTSSYNEQFF. The rearrangement joins TRBV11-2 to TRBJ2-1; unclear D gene. Germline V gene sequence: CDR1 SGHAT, CDR2 FQNNGV. The CDR3 is made up of 16 amino acids. The V end was cut by 1 base, the J end by 0 bases, with 10 bases between.

The chain employs TRBV29-1 and TRBJ1-2; a possible D gene is TRBD1 (5 bases). V was clipped by 4 bases and J by 1 base, with 10 bases between them. CDR3 length equals 13 residues. Germline loops: CDR1 SQVTM, CDR2 ANQGSEA. Here the CDR3 DNA reads TGCAGCGTTGGGGGGGGAGTTAACTATGGCTACACCTTC. This sequence encodes CSVGGGVNYGYTF.

The V call is TRBV6-5, the J call TRBJ2-2, with D possibly TRBD2 on 6 matching bases. The CDR3 consists of 14 residues. Germline-derived CDR1 and CDR2 are MNHEY and SVGAGI. Trimming stripped 7 bases from V and 6 bases from J, with 15 bases between. The CDR3 DNA is TGTGCCAGCATGGTTAGCCAGCGGGCCGGGGAGCTGTTTTTT. Its translation is CASMVSQRAGELFF.

The chain is built from TRBV10-1 and TRBJ2-1; 9 bases agree with TRBD2. V gave up 0 bases and J gave up 8 bases; unmatched junction bases: 8. Germline V gene sequence: CDR1 WNHNN, CDR2 SYGVQD (reference sequence). CDR3 size: 16 residues. The CDR3, as DNA: TGCGCCAGCAGTGAGTCATACCAGCGGGGGGACCATGAGCAGTTCTTC. This sequence encodes CASSESYQRGDHEQFF.

The CDR3 DNA reads TGTGCCAGCAGGGAATTGGTTTCTAGCTCCTACGAGCAGTACTTC. Translating it yields CASRELVSSSYEQYF. The gene calls are TRBV2 and TRBJ2-7; unclear D gene. The CDR3 length is 15 residues. Germline V lookup: CDR1 SNHLY, CDR2 FYNNEI. V lost 6 bases, J lost 0 bases, and 15 bases lay in between.

The chain carries TRBV7-2 and TRBJ1-1; 9 bases line up with TRBD1. J lost 2 bases, V lost 3 bases, and 10 bases had no gene match. The CDR3 has 17 residues. Germline CDR1 SGHTA, CDR2 FQGNSA. The CDR3: CASSFPSGQGFNTEAFF. CDR3 nucleotides: TGTGCCAGCAGCTTTCCTTCGGGACAGGGTTTTAACACTGAAGCTTTCTTT.

The chain employs TRBV6-5 and TRBJ2-1; 9 nucleotides agree with TRBD2. The CDR3 extends over 14 amino acids. V shed 6 bases, J shed 6 bases, and the junction held 6 bases outside the gene matches. Germline V gene data show CDR1 as MNHEY and CDR2 as SVGAGI. Here the CDR3 reads CASSFSGGGNEQFF. In DNA form, the CDR3 reads TGTGCCAGCAGCTTTAGCGGGGGAGGCAATGAGCAGTTCTTC.

The gene calls are TRBV18 and TRBJ2-1; 12 positions match TRBD1. Germline CDR1 and CDR2: KGHSH and LQKENI. The CDR3 length is 14 residues. The V segment lost 7 bases and the J segment 8 bases; nucleotides outside the gene matches: 6. CDR3 bases: TGTGCCAGCTTCAGGGACAGGGGGCTATATGAGCAGTTCTTC. Translating gives CASFRDRGLYEQFF.

V usage is TRBV19 and J usage is TRBJ2-1, with 10 bases identical to TRBD1. After removal of 8 bases from V and 6 bases from J, the junction contained 7 bases not matched to a gene. There are 14 residues in the CDR3. CDR1 and CDR2 from the germline V gene are LNHDA and SQIVND (reference sequence). CDR3 protein: CASSGTGVFNEQFF. Here the CDR3 DNA reads TGTGCCAGTTCCGGGACAGGGGTCTTCAATGAGCAGTTCTTC.

There are a few counts of this clone. The chain combines TRBV4-1 with TRBJ2-7; 7 nucleotides agree with TRBD2. Germline V CDR1 and CDR2: MGHRA, YSYEKL. V was clipped by 2 bases and J by 6 bases; unmatched bases: 13. The CDR3 is 16 amino acids. CDR3 residues: CASSQLAEVGALEQYF. CDR3 sequence (DNA): TGCGCCAGCAGCCAACTAGCGGAGGTAGGGGCTCTCGAGCAGTACTTC.

V is TRBV5-1 and J is TRBJ2-5, with TRBD2 matching over 11 bases. Looked up from germline, CDR1 is SGHRS and CDR2 is YFSETQ. This CDR3 has 17 amino acids. V gave up 0 bases and J gave up 5 bases; unmatched junction bases: 9. The CDR3 loop is CASSLGPSGGTSETQYF. In DNA, the CDR3 is TGCGCCAGCAGCTTGGGCCCTAGCGGGGGGACGTCGGAGACCCAGTACTTC.

This chain links TRBV18 with TRBJ1-5; no clear D gene. Germline assignment: CDR1 KGHSH and CDR2 LQKENI. The V end lost 2 bases, the J end lost 2 bases, and 7 bases lay between the germline ends. CDR3 size: 14 residues. The CDR3 DNA follows: TGTGCCAGCTCACCAGCAGAACGCAATCAGCCCCAGCATTTT. Protein: CASSPAERNQPQHF.

The V and J genes are TRBV24-1 and TRBJ1-2, with 7 bases identical to TRBD1. The germline CDR1 and CDR2 sequences are KGHDR and SFDVKD. The J segment lost 6 bases and the V segment lost 7 bases, leaving 7 bases of the junction unmatched. The CDR3 totals 13 residues. The DNA of the CDR3 is TGTGCCACCAGCGGGACAGCGGAAGATGGCTACACCTTC. Translation: CATSGTAEDGYTF.

The chain uses TRBV12-3 or TRBV12-4 and TRBJ1-4; no reliable D call. CDR3 length: 13 residues. With 3 bases removed from V and 8 bases from J, the gap between germline ends came to 10 bases. CDR3 nucleotides: TGTGCCAGCAGTTTTCCCCGGAGAGAAAAACTGTTTTTT. Residues: CASSFPRREKLFF.

The V call is TRBV30, the J call TRBJ1-3; 12 bases line up with TRBD1. The CDR3 loop spans 16 amino acids. Germline values: CDR1 GTSNPN, CDR2 SVGIG (reference sequence). V lost 1 base, J lost 8 bases, and 9 bases stayed unmatched. The CDR3 reads CAWSGPSGQGAYTIYF. As DNA, the CDR3 is TGTGCCTGGAGTGGTCCCTCGGGACAGGGGGCTTACACCATATATTTT.

The chain carries TRBV27 and TRBJ1-1; no clear D. Deletions cut 0 bases from V and 4 bases from J, with 12 bases between. The CDR3 has 15 residues. Germline V lookup: CDR1 MNHEY, CDR2 SMNVEV (reference sequence). The CDR3 coding sequence is TGTGCCAGCAGTTTATCTTCGGTGCGGGGCACTGAAGCTTTCTTT. This sequence encodes CASSLSSVRGTEAFF.

The chain links TRBV7-9 to TRBJ2-3; perhaps TRBD2 as D (7 bases). The CDR3 totals 18 residues. From germline, CDR1 is SEHNR and CDR2 FQNEAQ (reference sequence). Trimming took off 4 bases at V and 8 bases at J, with 28 bases between the two ends. CDR3 amino acids: CASSSGKVRGRFHGTQYF. CDR3 nucleotide sequence: TGTGCCAGCAGCTCGGGGAAGGTGCGGGGGCGCTTTCATGGTACGCAGTATTTT.

For the CDR3, the DNA is TGTGCCAGCAGCTTGCCCATAGCGGGAGTTGAGCAGTTCTTC. It specifies CASSLPIAGVEQFF. This chain joins TRBV5-8 and TRBJ2-1; 9 bases match TRBD2. The CDR3 covers 14 residues. V dropped 1 base and J dropped 9; count of bases not matched to a gene: 5. The germline CDR1 and CDR2 sequences are SGHTS and YDEGEE. The full variable domain, its missing parts supplied by reference TRBV5-8 and TRBJ2-1, is EAGVTQSPTHLIKTRGQQATLRCSPISGHTSVYWYQQALGLGLQFLLWYDEGEERNRGNFPPRFSGRQFPNYSSELNVNALELEDSALYLCASSLPIAGVEQFFGPGTRLTVL.